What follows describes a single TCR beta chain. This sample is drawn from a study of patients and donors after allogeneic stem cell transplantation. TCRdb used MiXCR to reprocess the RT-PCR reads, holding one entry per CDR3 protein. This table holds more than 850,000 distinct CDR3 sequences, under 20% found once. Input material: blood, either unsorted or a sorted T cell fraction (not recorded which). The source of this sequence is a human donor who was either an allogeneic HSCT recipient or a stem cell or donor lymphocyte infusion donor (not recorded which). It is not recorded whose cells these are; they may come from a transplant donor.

Here the CDR3 DNA reads TGCAGTGCCCTACTAGCGGGAGGGCCAAGTTCCTACAATGAGCAGTTCTTC. Its protein product is CSALLAGGPSSYNEQFF. The rearrangement links TRBV20-1 to TRBJ2-1, with 13 bases identical to TRBD2. This CDR3 region has 17 residues. V was clipped by 6 bases and J by 1 base; unmatched bases: 9. Germline CDR1 DFQATT, CDR2 SNEGSKA (reference sequence).